Listed here are 16 T cell receptor beta chains from one sample, sequenced in a study of cytomegalovirus exposure and HLA in healthy donors. This PCR relied on a set of 60 Vbeta primers and 13 Jbeta primers. TCRdb's table, derived via immunoSEQ multiplex PCR, lists solely in-frame clones and lacks some. Seen here are fewer than 250,000 clones, more than 75% observed once, and the top ten hold roughly 5.5%. What was sequenced was PBMCs. These receptors came from a man aged 35 to 55 in good health and CMV-seropositive.

This clone was found a few times. This chain links TRBV6-5 with TRBJ2-7; D gene unclear. The ends were cut back, 5 bases at V and 1 base at J, with 12 bases in the middle. This CDR3 is 14 amino acids long. Germline-derived CDR1 and CDR2 are MNHEY and SVGAGI. CDR3 DNA sequence: TGTGCCAGCAGTCCCACCGGGTCATCCTACGAGCAGTACTTC. This codes for CASSPTGSSYEQYF.

This clone has just one count. The chain uses TRBV6-5 and TRBJ2-3; TRBD1 aligns across 7 bases. V shed 3 bases, J shed 6 bases, and the junction held 6 bases outside the gene matches. CDR3 size: 14 residues. The germline V gene encodes CDR1 MNHEY and CDR2 SVGAGI. The CDR3 sequence: CASSYGTADDTQYF. DNA of the CDR3: TGTGCCAGCAGTTATGGGACAGCCGACGATACGCAGTATTTT.

The rearrangement links TRBV11-2 to TRBJ1-1; 8 bases are shared with TRBD1. Germline CDR1 and CDR2: SGHAT and FQNNGV. J gave up 0 bases and V 11 bases, and 8 bases lay outside the gene matches. The CDR3 loop spans 14 amino acids. The CDR3 loop is CARDRGALNTEAFF. As DNA, the CDR3 is TGTGCCCGTGACAGGGGCGCCTTGAACACTGAAGCTTTCTTT.

V gene TRBV5-1 combines with J gene TRBJ1-1; 7 bases fit TRBD1. Germline V gene data show CDR1 as SGHRS and CDR2 as YFSETQ. V dropped 4 bases and J dropped 5; count of bases not matched to a gene: 11. This CDR3 contains 15 residues. The CDR3 reads CASSTSRGLETEAFF. As DNA, the CDR3 is TGCGCCAGCAGCACCTCGAGGGGGCTGGAAACTGAAGCTTTCTTT.

This clone was seen just once. The chain recombines TRBV9 with TRBJ2-2; D might be TRBD2 (6 bases). The CDR3 spans 16 residues. V lost 3 bases, J lost 0 bases, and 12 bases lay in between. The germline V gene has CDR1 SGDLS and CDR2 YYNGEE. This CDR3 reads CASSAYSGTNTGELFF. CDR3 sequence (DNA): TGTGCCAGCAGCGCGTATAGCGGCACGAACACCGGGGAGCTGTTTTTT. The full variable domain, completed using reference TRBV9 and TRBJ2-2, is DSGVTQTPKHLITATGQRVTLRCSPRSGDLSVYWYQQSLDQGLQFLIQYYNGEERAKGNILERFSAQQFPDLHSELNLSSLELGDSALYFCASSAYSGTNTGELFFGEGSRLTVL.

This chain connects TRBV5-1 to TRBJ1-3; D is unresolved. CDR1 and CDR2 (germline): SGHRS, YFSETQ. V was clipped by 4 bases and J by 8 bases, with 10 bases between them. The CDR3 sequence is 12 residues long. DNA for the CDR3: TGCGCCAGCAGCCGGACCGGGGACACCATATATTTT. This gives the protein CASSRTGDTIYF.

The rearrangement uses TRBV25-1 and TRBJ2-7, with TRBD1 identical over 8 bases. This CDR3 contains 14 residues. Germline V gene sequence: CDR1 MGHDK, CDR2 SYGVNS. Trimming took 6 bases from V and 5 from J; bases not matched to a gene: 9. CDR3 sequence reads: CASRGSGTGNEQYF. In DNA form, the CDR3 reads TGTGCCAGCAGGGGGTCCGGGACAGGTAACGAGCAGTACTTC.

The V and J genes are TRBV4-1 and TRBJ2-1; 7 positions match TRBD2. Germline V gene sequence: CDR1 MGHRA, CDR2 YSYEKL. The CDR3 loop spans 17 amino acids. The trim removed 0 bases at V and 5 bases at J, leaving 10 bases unmatched. The CDR3 region is CASSQDVSTSWNNEQFF. The CDR3 DNA reads TGCGCCAGCAGCCAAGATGTATCGACTAGCTGGAACAATGAGCAGTTCTTC.

The chain has TRBV2 and TRBJ1-5; the match to TRBD1 covers 7 bases. CDR1 and CDR2 (germline): SNHLY, FYNNEI. The CDR3 sequence is 15 residues long. With 1 base clipped from V and 0 bases from J, the junction kept 0 bases outside the gene matches. The CDR3 is CASSEGTGSNQPQHF. The CDR3 DNA reads TGTGCCAGCAGTGAAGGGACAGGTAGCAATCAGCCCCAGCATTTT.

The chain joins TRBV27 to TRBJ1-1, with 12 positions matching TRBD1. The germline CDR1 and CDR2 sequences are MNHEY and SMNVEV (reference sequence). The CDR3 sequence is 17 residues long. The junction had 10 bases not matched to a gene; V was cut back by 5 bases and J by 3 bases. CDR3 protein: CASSELGDRGLDTEAFF. CDR3 in DNA: TGTGCCAGCAGTGAGCTTGGGGACAGGGGGCTAGACACTGAAGCTTTCTTT.

CDR3 coding DNA: TGTGCCAGCAGTCCCCCGGGACAGGGCGTCTACAATGAGCAGTTCTTC. Translation: CASSPPGQGVYNEQFF. V and J are TRBV27 and TRBJ2-1; 9 bases align to TRBD1. With 5 bases clipped from V and 3 bases from J, the junction kept 8 bases outside the gene matches. The CDR3 is made up of 16 amino acids. Germline CDR1 reads MNHEY; CDR2 reads SMNVEV (reference sequence).

V is TRBV29-1 and J is TRBJ1-4, with 7 nucleotides matching TRBD1. Germline lookup yields CDR1 SQVTM and CDR2 ANQGSEA. This CDR3 has 13 amino acids. The V segment lost 7 bases and the J segment 4 bases; nucleotides outside the gene matches: 6. In DNA, the CDR3 is TGCAGCGGCCTACAGGGGTATAATGAAAAACTGTTTTTT. As protein: CSGLQGYNEKLFF.

The chain uses TRBV7-6 and TRBJ2-1, with TRBD2 identical over 12 bases. The CDR3 contains 17 residues. V shed 4 bases and J 8 bases; nucleotides not matched to a gene: 12. Per germline, CDR1 SGHVS and CDR2 FNYEAQ. The CDR3 DNA reads as TGTGCCAGCAGCTCTTCGATGACTAGCGGGAGAGACGATGAGCAGTTCTTC. This gives the protein CASSSSMTSGRDDEQFF.

The V call is TRBV6-1, the J call TRBJ1-5, with D perhaps matching TRBD1 (6 bases). Germline CDR1 reads MNHNS; CDR2 reads SASEGT. This CDR3 contains 14 residues. The V and J ends lost 6 bases and 6 bases respectively, with 15 bases between them. This chain's CDR3 is CASRRDIGSQPQHF. DNA for the CDR3: TGTGCCAGCAGACGGGACATAGGGAGTCAGCCCCAGCATTTT.

This chain uses TRBV2 with TRBJ1-1; the D is unclear. Germline V gene lookup returns CDR1 SNHLY and CDR2 FYNNEI. V was shortened by 6 bases and J by 7 bases, with 12 bases between the two germline ends. The CDR3 loop spans 12 amino acids. The CDR3 sequence: CASRRAGSEAFF. Here the CDR3 DNA reads TGTGCCAGCAGAAGGGCGGGTAGTGAAGCTTTCTTT.

The rearrangement links TRBV28 to TRBJ2-7; TRBD1 matches at 9 bases. Germline V gene data show CDR1 as MDHEN and CDR2 as SYDVKM. V trimming: 8 bases; J trimming: 4 bases; junction bases outside the gene matches: 3. The CDR3 length is 12 residues. The CDR3 DNA reads as TGTGCCAGCGGGACAGGGCTGTACGAGCAGTACTTC. Translation: CASGTGLYEQYF.